This entry lists 10 T cell receptor beta chains sequenced from one sample in a study of blood T cells in healthy people across ages. The use of a sample-barcoded 5' primer and a J-beta primer mix characterized a second PCR of roughly 6 to 11 cycles. MiXCR, run by TCRdb on the 5' RACE reads, gives a single entry per CDR3 protein. The table records 1.5 million to 2 million distinct CDR3 sequences, 28% of them present only once. The sequenced sample consisted of blood. These receptors were collected from a woman aged 25 to 45 in good health.

The chain recombines TRBV6-5 with TRBJ1-4; maybe TRBD1 (5 bases). The length of the CDR3 is 14 residues. The V gene lost 2 bases and the J gene lost 5 bases, with 9 bases spanning the gap. Per the germline V gene, CDR1 is MNHEY and CDR2 is SVGAGI. The CDR3 is CASSYAGLNEKLFF. The CDR3 nucleotides read TGTGCCAGCAGTTACGCAGGGCTAAATGAAAAACTGTTTTTT.

The rearrangement uses TRBV24-1 and TRBJ1-5; no definite D call. Germline V gene lookup returns CDR1 KGHDR and CDR2 SFDVKD. The CDR3 sequence is 13 residues long. V shed 5 bases and J shed 5 bases, with 9 bases lying between them. For the CDR3, the DNA is TGTGCCACCAGTGGGCAGGAAGATCAGCCCCAGCATTTT. It specifies CATSGQEDQPQHF.

This clonotype has more than one count but fewer than ten. The V and J genes are TRBV24-1 and TRBJ1-5; D might be TRBD1 (5 bases). This CDR3 contains 15 residues. Looked up from germline, CDR1 is KGHDR and CDR2 is SFDVKD. V was shortened by 6 bases and J by 1 base, with 12 bases between the two germline ends. The CDR3 region is CATSPPGSSNQPQHF. CDR3 in DNA: TGTGCCACCAGTCCCCCAGGGTCCAGCAATCAGCCCCAGCATTTT.

This clonotype came up a few times. The genes are TRBV20-1 and TRBJ2-1; 10 positions match TRBD2. CDR3 length equals 17 residues. The germline gives CDR1 DFQATT, CDR2 SNEGSKA (reference sequence). Trimming took 1 base from V and 0 from J; bases not matched to a gene: 6. In DNA form, the CDR3 reads TGCAGTGCTAGAGCATCGACTAGCGGGCCCTCCTACAATGAGCAGTTCTTC. It codes for CSARASTSGPSYNEQFF.

This clonotype turned up a few times. J is TRBJ1-2 and V is TRBV12-3 or TRBV12-4, with 7 bases lining up with TRBD1. V trimming: 7 bases; J trimming: 7 bases; junction bases outside the gene matches: 9. The CDR3 length is 13 residues. CDR3 sequence reads: CASTRRRGAGYTF. In DNA, the CDR3 is TGTGCCAGCACGCGTCGCAGGGGGGCTGGCTACACCTTC.

CDR3 loop: CASSFPMGIYFTDTQYF. The CDR3 nucleotides read TGTGCCAGCAGTTTTCCCATGGGGATATACTTCACAGATACGCAGTATTTT. The chain employs TRBV28 and TRBJ2-3; D ambiguous. V lost 3 bases and J 2 bases, leaving 18 bases between the germline ends. The CDR3 loop spans 17 amino acids. CDR1 and CDR2 (germline): MDHEN, SYDVKM.

This clonotype was counted only a few times. The CDR3 loop reads CASSGQRGGLETQYF. In DNA form, the CDR3 reads TGTGCCAGCAGCGGCCAGCGGGGGGGCCTGGAGACCCAGTACTTC. The chain recombines TRBV7-6 with TRBJ2-5; 10 bases fit TRBD2. Germline V lookup: CDR1 SGHVS, CDR2 FNYEAQ. This CDR3 region has 15 residues. V dropped 5 bases and J dropped 5; count of bases not matched to a gene: 8. Based on the CDR3 plus reference TRBV7-6 and TRBJ2-5, the full variable domain is GAGVSQSPRYKVTKRGQDVALRCDPISGHVSLYWYRQALGQGPEFLTYFNYEAQQDKSGLPNDRFSAERPEGSISTLTIQRTEQRDSAMYRCASSGQRGGLETQYFGPGTRLLVL.

This rearrangement joins TRBV12-3 or TRBV12-4 to TRBJ2-6, with D unresolved. The CDR3 contains 15 residues. Trimming took off 4 bases at V and 0 bases at J, with 7 bases between the two ends. As DNA, the CDR3 is TGTGCCAGCAGTTCCGTGTACTCTGGGGCCAACGTCCTGACTTTC. Translated: CASSSVYSGANVLTF.

This clonotype has just a few counts. The chain recombines TRBV12-3 or TRBV12-4 with TRBJ1-1, with a tentative D call TRBD1 (5 bases). The V gene lost 8 bases and the J gene lost 5 bases, with 18 bases spanning the gap. CDR3 length equals 14 residues. The CDR3 nucleotides are TGTGCCAGCCGCCGGCAGGGTCGAACAACTGAAGCTTTCTTT. Translated, it gives CASRRQGRTTEAFF.

This chain uses TRBV5-1 with TRBJ2-7; D is ambiguous. Germline V gene data show CDR1 as SGHRS and CDR2 as YFSETQ. The length of the CDR3 is 15 residues. Trimming took off 0 bases at V and 4 bases at J, with 14 bases between the two ends. This chain's CDR3 is CASSLDATATYEQYF. CDR3 nucleotides: TGCGCCAGCAGCTTGGATGCCACCGCGACTTACGAGCAGTACTTC.